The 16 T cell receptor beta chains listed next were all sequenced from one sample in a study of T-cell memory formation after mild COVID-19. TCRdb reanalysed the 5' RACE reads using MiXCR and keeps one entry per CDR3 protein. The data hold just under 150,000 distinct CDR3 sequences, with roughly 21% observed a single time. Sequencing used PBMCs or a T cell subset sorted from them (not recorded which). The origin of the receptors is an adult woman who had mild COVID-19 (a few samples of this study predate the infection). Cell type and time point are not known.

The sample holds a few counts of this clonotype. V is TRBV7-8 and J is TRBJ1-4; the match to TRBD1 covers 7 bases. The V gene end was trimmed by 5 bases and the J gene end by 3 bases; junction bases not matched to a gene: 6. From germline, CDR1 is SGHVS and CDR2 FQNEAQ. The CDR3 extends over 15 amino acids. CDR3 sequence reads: CASSPRGGPNEKLFF. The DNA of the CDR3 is TGTGCCAGCAGCCCCAGGGGGGGTCCTAATGAAAAACTGTTTTTT.

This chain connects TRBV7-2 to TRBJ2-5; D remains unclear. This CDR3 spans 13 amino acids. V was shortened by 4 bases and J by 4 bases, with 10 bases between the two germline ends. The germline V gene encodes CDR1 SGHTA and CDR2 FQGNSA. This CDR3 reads CASSSELLETQYF. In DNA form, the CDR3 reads TGTGCCAGCAGCTCAGAATTGCTAGAGACCCAGTACTTC.

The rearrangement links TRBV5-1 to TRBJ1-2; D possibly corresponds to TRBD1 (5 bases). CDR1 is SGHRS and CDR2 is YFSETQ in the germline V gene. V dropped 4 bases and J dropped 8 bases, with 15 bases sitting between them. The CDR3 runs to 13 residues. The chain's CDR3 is CASSTGGDSGYTF. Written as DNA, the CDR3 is TGCGCCAGCAGCACCGGGGGAGATTCCGGCTACACCTTC.

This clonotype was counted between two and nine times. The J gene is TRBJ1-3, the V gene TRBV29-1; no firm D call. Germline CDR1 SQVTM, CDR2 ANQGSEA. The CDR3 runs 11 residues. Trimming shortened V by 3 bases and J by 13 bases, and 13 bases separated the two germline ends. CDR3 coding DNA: TGCAGCGTTGATCTCGGGTCCTCTATATATTTT. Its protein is CSVDLGSSIYF.

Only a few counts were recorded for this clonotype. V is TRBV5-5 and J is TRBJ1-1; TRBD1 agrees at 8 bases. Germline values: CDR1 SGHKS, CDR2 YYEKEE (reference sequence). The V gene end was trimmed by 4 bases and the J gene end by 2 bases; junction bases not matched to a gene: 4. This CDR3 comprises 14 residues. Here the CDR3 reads CASSVGQGNTEAFF. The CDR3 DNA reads TGTGCCAGCAGCGTAGGACAGGGAAACACTGAAGCTTTCTTT.

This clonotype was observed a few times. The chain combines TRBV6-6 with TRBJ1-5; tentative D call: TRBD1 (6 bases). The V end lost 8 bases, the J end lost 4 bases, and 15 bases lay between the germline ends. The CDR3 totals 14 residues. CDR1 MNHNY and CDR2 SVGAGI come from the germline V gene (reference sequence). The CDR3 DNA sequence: TGTGCCAGCTTGGGGGACATCCGGAATCAGCCCCAGCATTTT. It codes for CASLGDIRNQPQHF.

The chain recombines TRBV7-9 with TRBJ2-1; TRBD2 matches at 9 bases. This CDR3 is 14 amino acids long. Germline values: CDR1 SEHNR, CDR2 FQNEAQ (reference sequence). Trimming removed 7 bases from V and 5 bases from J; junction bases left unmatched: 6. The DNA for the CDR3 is TGTGCCAGCACCAAGACTAGCGGACACAATGAGCAGTTCTTC. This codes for CASTKTSGHNEQFF.

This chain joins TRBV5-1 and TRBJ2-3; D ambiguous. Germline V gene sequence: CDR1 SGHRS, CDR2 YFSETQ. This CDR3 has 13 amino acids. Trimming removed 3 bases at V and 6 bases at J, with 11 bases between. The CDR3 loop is CASSYSLSDTQYF. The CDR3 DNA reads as TGCGCCAGCAGCTACAGCCTTTCGGATACGCAGTATTTT.

The CDR3 DNA reads as TGCAGTGCTACCCTGGGGACCCGGGGTCAGCCCCAGCATTTT. It translates to CSATLGTRGQPQHF. The chain uses TRBV20-1 and TRBJ1-5, with a weak D call TRBD1 (5 bases). Deletions cut 4 bases from V and 6 bases from J, with 16 bases between. Germline CDR1 is DFQATT and CDR2 is SNEGSKA (reference sequence). The CDR3 is made up of 14 amino acids.

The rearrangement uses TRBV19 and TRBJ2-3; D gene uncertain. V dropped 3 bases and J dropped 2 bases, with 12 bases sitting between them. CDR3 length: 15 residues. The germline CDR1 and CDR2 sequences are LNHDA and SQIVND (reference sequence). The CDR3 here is CASSIPRANTDTQYF. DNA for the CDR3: TGTGCCAGTAGTATCCCCAGAGCGAACACAGATACGCAGTATTTT.

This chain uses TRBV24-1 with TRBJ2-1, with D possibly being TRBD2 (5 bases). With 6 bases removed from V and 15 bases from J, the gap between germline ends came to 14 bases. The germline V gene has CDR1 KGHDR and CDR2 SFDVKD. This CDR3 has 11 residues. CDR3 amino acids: CATSLRDSWFF. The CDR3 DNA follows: TGTGCCACCAGTTTGAGGGATAGTTGGTTCTTC.

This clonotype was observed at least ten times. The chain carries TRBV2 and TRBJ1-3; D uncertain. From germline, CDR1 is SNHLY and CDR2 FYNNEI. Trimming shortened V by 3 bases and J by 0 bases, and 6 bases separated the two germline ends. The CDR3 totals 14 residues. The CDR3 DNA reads TGTGCCAGCAGTGATCAGAACTCTGGAAACACCATATATTTT. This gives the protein CASSDQNSGNTIYF.

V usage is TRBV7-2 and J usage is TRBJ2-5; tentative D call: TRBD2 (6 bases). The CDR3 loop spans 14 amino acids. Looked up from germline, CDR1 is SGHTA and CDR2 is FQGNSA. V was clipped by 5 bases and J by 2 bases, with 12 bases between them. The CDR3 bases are TGTGCCAGCAGCCAATCGGGAGAACAAGAGACCCAGTACTTC. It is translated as CASSQSGEQETQYF.

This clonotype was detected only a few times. The CDR3 coding sequence is TGCGCCAGCAGACCAAGGGGCTGGTCAGGTCTTCGGGAAGCTTTCTTT. This sequence encodes CASRPRGWSGLREAFF. V usage is TRBV5-1 and J usage is TRBJ1-1; D may be TRBD1 (5 bases). V was trimmed by 5 bases and J by 8 bases, leaving 25 bases between them. The CDR3 covers 16 residues. Germline-derived CDR1 and CDR2 are SGHRS and YFSETQ.

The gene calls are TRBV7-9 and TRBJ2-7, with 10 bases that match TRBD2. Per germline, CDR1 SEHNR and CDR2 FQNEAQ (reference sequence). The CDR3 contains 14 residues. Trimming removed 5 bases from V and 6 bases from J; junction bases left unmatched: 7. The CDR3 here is CASSLAASGGEQYF. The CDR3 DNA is TGTGCCAGCAGCCTCGCGGCTAGCGGGGGCGAGCAGTACTTC.

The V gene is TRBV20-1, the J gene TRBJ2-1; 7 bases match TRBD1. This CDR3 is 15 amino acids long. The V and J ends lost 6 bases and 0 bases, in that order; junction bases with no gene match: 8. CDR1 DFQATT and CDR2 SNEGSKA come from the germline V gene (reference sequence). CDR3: CSARGQWGSYNEQFF. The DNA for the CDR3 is TGCAGTGCAAGGGGACAGTGGGGCTCCTACAATGAGCAGTTCTTC.